This entry lists 4 T cell receptor beta chains sequenced from one sample in a study of blood T cell repertoires in COVID-19. Assay: immunoSEQ multiplex PCR; the TCRdb copy retains only in-frame clones and omits some. The sample consists of roughly 100,000 clones, 71% of them appearing once. Sample: peripheral blood. The receptors originated from a human donor with acute or convalescent COVID-19. The donor label of this sample is uncertain.

The chain uses TRBV6-5 and TRBJ1-1, with 10 bases lining up with TRBD1. The length of the CDR3 is 14 residues. Trimming removed 6 bases from V and 4 bases from J; junction bases left unmatched: 5. The germline gives CDR1 MNHEY, CDR2 SVGAGI. CDR3 region: CASRPTGGITEAFF. CDR3 sequence (DNA): TGTGCCAGCAGGCCGACAGGGGGCATCACTGAAGCTTTCTTT.

This clone was found once. This chain joins TRBV6-4 and TRBJ1-2; a weak D match, TRBD1 (6 bases). V was pared by 0 bases and J by 7 bases, with 15 bases between. The germline V gene encodes CDR1 MRHNA and CDR2 SNTAGT. The CDR3 has 15 amino acids. The CDR3 loop is CASSDSMGRGRGYTF. The CDR3 coding sequence is TGTGCCAGCAGTGACTCGATGGGCAGGGGACGTGGCTACACCTTC.

V usage is TRBV7-8 and J usage is TRBJ1-2; D gene ambiguous. V shed 1 base and J shed 8 bases, with 14 bases lying between them. The CDR3 extends over 14 amino acids. CDR1 and CDR2 (germline): SGHVS, FQNEAQ. The CDR3 bases are TGTGCCAGCAGCTTAGTTAGTCGGGAGAACGGCTACACCTTC. Protein: CASSLVSRENGYTF.

This clone was seen ten or more times. V and J are TRBV2 and TRBJ1-6; 8 bases match TRBD1. Germline CDR1 is SNHLY and CDR2 is FYNNEI. The CDR3 extends over 13 amino acids. The junction had 6 bases not matched to a gene; V was cut back by 10 bases and J by 7 bases. CDR3 sequence: CATRTGRNSPLHF. In DNA, the CDR3 is TGTGCCACAAGGACAGGGAGGAATTCACCCCTCCACTTT.